Reported below is one T cell receptor beta chain. It has no known antigen specificity. Base-call qualities are not available, and no considerably larger clone is one nucleotide away. The data are from a study of blood T cell repertoires in COVID-19 (dated by TCRdb to 2018 to 2020). For the wider study: Samples covering the acute and convalescent phases of COVID-19 were provided by collaborators in the United States, Italy and Spain. The samples were drawn from the first 160 participants of the ongoing ImmuneRACE study and from 1,254 subjects provided by 6 global collaborators. Deeply sampled blood TCRbeta repertoires from subjects exposed to, actively infected with, or recovered from COVID-19 were included in the dataset. Where available, HLA class I and class II types were taken from metadata supplied by the sample provider and were not determined by assay-based typing. The repertoires were made available in a free public database intended to serve as a resource for research on the immune response to SARS-CoV-2. A de-identified subject ID, COVID-19 status, age in years and sex were almost always included in the sample metadata. The prospective study material was composed of cDNA or gDNA derived from T cells, B-cell-depleted T cells, or PBMCs. Overall study results and their limits: The amount of clinical and demographic metadata varied by source and participant and was provided uncurated.

TCRbeta CDR3 regions were amplified from genomic DNA using the immunoSEQ Assay, a bias-controlled multiplex PCR. Concerning the study's data processing: The number of nucleated cells in each sample was estimated by amplification of reference gene primers within the assay. Sequence reads were collapsed and filtered to measure the absolute abundance of every unique TCRbeta CDR3 rearrangement. Productive Simpson clonality was computed per sample as the square root of Simpson's diversity index over productive rearrangements. TCRdb retrieved this table from immuneACCESS and kept in-frame rearrangements only. Not all clones are present; in checked studies, unresolved V genes account for under half, and no reason is known for the remainder. D and trimming come from the DNA, and the V and J calls and clone size come from that table. The sample records 200,000 to 250,000 clones, 82% of which are singletons. The ten largest clonotypes hold 8% to 10% of the sample.

In Seattle, one collaborating source enrolled patients while the infection was active and tracked those patients longitudinally over the course of disease. Each collaborating institution followed its own protocols to collect whole blood in K2EDTA tubes. For TCRbeta analysis, collaborators shipped samples in one of three forms: frozen whole blood, isolated PBMCs, or DNA extracted from either of those sample types. CDR1 and CDR2 are read off the germline V gene as KGHSH and LQKENI. Taken from cysteine to phenylalanine, the CDR3 has 14 residues. The kept DNA is CDR3 alone, 42 bases in frame from the first base. V is reduced by 3 bases and J by 8 bases, leaving a spacing of 14 bases between them.

The chain employs TRBV18 and TRBJ2-4, with TRBD1 as a weak D call on 8 bases. Sequenced material: peripheral blood. The clonotype was recovered from an elderly woman with COVID-19, enrolled during active disease. The CDR3 loop reads CASSPRTGRDIQYF. The DNA reads as follows: TGTGCCAGCTCACCTCGGACAGGGAGGGACATTCAGTACTTC.